This T cell receptor beta chain was sequenced in a study of blood T cell repertoires in COVID-19. Trimming left V 4 bases short and J 1 base short, with 7 bases between. Germline V gene data show CDR1 as GTSNPN and CDR2 as SVGIG (reference sequence). The CDR3 covers 12 residues. Profiled with immunoSEQ multiplex PCR; TCRdb holds only in-frame clones, not every one. The data show 350,000 to 400,000 clones, about 89% seen once. Living in roughly 25 US areas, the participants were between roughly 18 and 90 years of age. Participants' reported clinical history set cohort assignment. A case of COVID-19 had been met by exposed participants within 2 weeks before study entry.

The chain has TRBV30 and TRBJ1-2; possibly TRBD1 for D (5 bases). This TCR came from a woman aged 40-49 years who had been exposed to COVID-19. The source material was PBMCs or T cells enriched from blood (not recorded which). Here the CDR3 reads CAWTGLNYGYTF. The CDR3 DNA follows: TGTGCCTGGACAGGGCTTAACTATGGCTACACCTTC.